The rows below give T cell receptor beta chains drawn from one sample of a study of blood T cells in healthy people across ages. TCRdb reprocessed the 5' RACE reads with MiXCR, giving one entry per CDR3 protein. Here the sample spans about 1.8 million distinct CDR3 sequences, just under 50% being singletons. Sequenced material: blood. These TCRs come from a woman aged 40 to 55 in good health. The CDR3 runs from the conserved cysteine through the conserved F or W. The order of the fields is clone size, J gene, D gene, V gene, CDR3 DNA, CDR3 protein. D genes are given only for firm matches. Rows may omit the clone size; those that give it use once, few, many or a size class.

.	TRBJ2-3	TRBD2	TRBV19	TGTGCCAGTAGTCCAAGAAGCGGGGTTCCAGATACGCAGTATTTT	CASSPRSGVPDTQYF
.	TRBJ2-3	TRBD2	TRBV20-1	TGCAGTGCTAGCCGGCCTAGCGGGGGGACTAGCACAGATACGCAGTATTTT	CSASRPSGGTSTDTQYF
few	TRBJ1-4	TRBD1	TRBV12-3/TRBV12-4	TGTGCCAGCCGAACCATGGGACAGAATAATGAAAAACTGTTTTTT	CASRTMGQNNEKLFF
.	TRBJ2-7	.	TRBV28	TGTGCCAGCAGTTTAGGGCAGCACACCTACGAGCAGTACTTC	CASSLGQHTYEQYF
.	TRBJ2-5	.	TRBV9	TGTGCCAGCAGCGTCGGGGCCGCAAGGCAAGAGACCCAGTACTTC	CASSVGAARQETQYF
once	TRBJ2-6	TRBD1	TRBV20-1	TGCAGTGCTAGGGCCACTACAGGGGGCATAGCTGGGGCCAACGTCCTGACTTTC	CSARATTGGIAGANVLTF
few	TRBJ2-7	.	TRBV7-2	TGTGCCAGCAGCAAACAGGGAGGGGGATACGAGCAGTACTTC	CASSKQGGGYEQYF
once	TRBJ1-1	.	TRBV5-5	TGTGCCAGCAGCTTGGCCGTTGGGAACAGGGTATGGACTGAAGCTTTCTTT	CASSLAVGNRVWTEAFF
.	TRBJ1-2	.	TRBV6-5	TGTGCCAGCAGTTACGGTCGGAAAGGGAATTATGGCTACACCTTC	CASSYGRKGNYGYTF
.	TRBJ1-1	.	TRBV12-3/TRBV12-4	.	CASSFGPGEAFF
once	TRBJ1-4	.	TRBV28	TGTGCCAGCAGCTCTCTTGGGACGAATGAAAAACTGTTTTTT	CASSSLGTNEKLFF
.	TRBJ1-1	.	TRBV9	TGTGCCAGCAGCCGGGGCTGGGACACTGAAGCTTTCTTT	CASSRGWDTEAFF
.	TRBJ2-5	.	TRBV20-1	TGCAGTGCTAGTAGGGGAGGGCCTGCAGGGGAGCAGTACTTC	CSASRGGPAGEQYF
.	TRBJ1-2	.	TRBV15	TGTGCCACCAGCAGACCCCATGGGGGCGCAAACGGTGGCTACACCTTC	CATSRPHGGANGGYTF
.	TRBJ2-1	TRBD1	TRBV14	TGTGCCAGCAGCCGAAAACAGGGGGGCTACAATGAGCAGTTCTTC	CASSRKQGGYNEQFF
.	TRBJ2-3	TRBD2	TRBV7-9	TGTGCCAGCAGCACGACGGGGGGGCGGGGCACAGATACGCAGTATTTT	CASSTTGGRGTDTQYF
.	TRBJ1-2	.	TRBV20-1	TGCAGTGCTAGGGTGCCCCTGATTGGCTACACCTTC	CSARVPLIGYTF
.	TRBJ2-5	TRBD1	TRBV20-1	TGTAGTGCGCCCTCGACAGGGAAAGAGACCCAGTACTTC	CSAPSTGKETQYF
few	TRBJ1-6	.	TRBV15	TGTGCCACCAGCTCCTCGGACATACGGAATTCACCCCTCCACTTT	CATSSSDIRNSPLHF
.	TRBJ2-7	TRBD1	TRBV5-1	TGCGCCAGCAGCAATGACAGGGCTGGCGAGCAGTACTTC	CASSNDRAGEQYF
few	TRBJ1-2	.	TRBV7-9	TGTGCCAGCTGGGATGGGACTAACTATGGCTACACCTTC	CASWDGTNYGYTF
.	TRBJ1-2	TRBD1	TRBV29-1	TGCAGCGTTGATAATAGGGGGCCTAATTATGGCTACACCTTC	CSVDNRGPNYGYTF
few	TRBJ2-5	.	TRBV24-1	TGTGCCACCAGTGATTTGGCCAGGGGACAAGAGACCCAGTACTTC	CATSDLARGQETQYF
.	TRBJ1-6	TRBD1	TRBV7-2	TGTGCCAGCAGCTTTCTTCCGGGACAGCAACATTCATCCCTCCACTTT	CASSFLPGQQHSSLHF
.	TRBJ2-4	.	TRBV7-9	TGTGCCAGCAGCCCAGGGTGGAGTTTAGCCAAAAACATTCAGTACTTC	CASSPGWSLAKNIQYF
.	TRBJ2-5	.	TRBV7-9	TGTGCCAGCAGCTCTGGACTTGCCCAATGGACCCAGTACTTC	CASSSGLAQWTQYF
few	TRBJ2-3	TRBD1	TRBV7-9	TGTGCCAGCAGCCGACAGGGGGGGTTACCGCAGTATTTT	CASSRQGGLPQYF
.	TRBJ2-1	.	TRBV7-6	TGTGCCAGCAGCTTAGACCCTGACAGGGAGCAGTTCTTC	CASSLDPDREQFF
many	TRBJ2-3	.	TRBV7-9	TGTGCCAGCAGCTTTACGGACACAGATACGCAGTATTTT	CASSFTDTDTQYF
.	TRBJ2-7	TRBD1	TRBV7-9	TGTGCCAGCAGCTTAGCGAACAGGGGGAAATACGAGCAGTACTTC	CASSLANRGKYEQYF
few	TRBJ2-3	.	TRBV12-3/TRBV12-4	TGTGCCAGCAACCCCCGACAGCCCCATCGAACCTCCAACCCCACAGATACGCAGTATTTT	CASNPRQPHRTSNPTDTQYF
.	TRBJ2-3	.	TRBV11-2	TGTGTCAGCAGCATATTTACAGATACGCAGTATTTT	CVSSIFTDTQYF
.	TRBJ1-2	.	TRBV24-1	TGTGCCACCAGTCCGGCAGGGCTTGCCTATGGCTACACCTTC	CATSPAGLAYGYTF
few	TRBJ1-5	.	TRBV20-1	TGCAGTGCTAGATTTAGCAATCAGCCCCAGCATTTT	CSARFSNQPQHF
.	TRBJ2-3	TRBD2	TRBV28	TGTGCCAGCCTCCTGGGGGGGGGGACAGATACGCAGTATTTT	CASLLGGGTDTQYF
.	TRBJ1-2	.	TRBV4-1	TGCGCCAGCAGCCAAGAACCGACAAGTAACTATGGCTACACCTTC	CASSQEPTSNYGYTF